The next 30 T cell receptor beta chains were all read from a single sample in a study of immune heterogeneity within non-small cell lung tumors. A first 10-cycle multiplex round used 32 V-gene and 13 J-gene primers on TCR beta CDR3. TCRdb passed the multiplex PCR reads through MiXCR, listing each CDR3 protein once. This sample has over 9,500 distinct CDR3 sequences, with about 20% found just once. At 450 to 650 ng per sample, bulk tumor genomic DNA provided the template. Spaced far apart, several biopsies were taken from each primary tumor during surgery. Surgery that was curative in intent was performed on patients with untreated, newly diagnosed non-small cell lung cancer. The sample consisted of lung tumor tissue. The receptors were sampled from a man in his sixties with non-small cell lung cancer.

This clonotype was observed a few times. The CDR3 here is CASSTGQGQETQYF. The CDR3 DNA sequence: TGTGCCAGCAGTACCGGACAGGGCCAAGAGACCCAGTACTTC. This chain joins TRBV12-3 or TRBV12-4 and TRBJ2-5; the match to TRBD1 covers 8 bases. CDR3 size: 14 residues. The junction had 3 bases not matched to a gene; V was cut back by 5 bases and J by 1 base.

The table lists this clonotype with a few counts. The chain uses TRBV7-6 and TRBJ2-5; TRBD1 matches 10 bases. Germline V lookup: CDR1 SGHVS, CDR2 FNYEAQ. V gave up 4 bases and J gave up 5 bases; unmatched junction bases: 10. The CDR3 runs to 16 residues. The CDR3 protein is CASSSLGQGVGETQYF. The CDR3 nucleotides are TGTGCCAGCAGCTCCCTCGGACAGGGGGTTGGTGAGACCCAGTACTTC.

This clonotype was observed a handful of times. This chain connects TRBV6-1 to TRBJ1-2; no firm D call. Germline CDR1 and CDR2: MNHNS and SASEGT. The CDR3 length is 14 residues. Trimming cost V 8 bases and J 4 bases, with 17 bases left between them. This CDR3 is CASRSETAIYGYTF. CDR3 sequence (DNA): TGTGCCAGCCGATCCGAGACGGCAATCTATGGCTACACCTTC.

This clonotype is categorized as medium-sized (0.01 to 0.1%). CDR3 residues: CSASTSGEPGEQFF. The CDR3 DNA reads as TGCAGTGCTAGTACTAGCGGCGAACCGGGTGAGCAGTTCTTC. J is TRBJ2-1 and V is TRBV20-1; 8 bases fit TRBD2. V lost 3 bases and J lost 9; bases outside the gene matches: 10. Per germline, CDR1 DFQATT and CDR2 SNEGSKA (reference sequence). CDR3 size: 14 residues.

By share, this clonotype ranks as medium-sized. V is TRBV5-1 and J is TRBJ1-6; no firm D call. Trimming stripped 3 bases from V and 9 bases from J, with 10 bases between. Germline V gives CDR1 SGHRS, CDR2 YFSETQ. The CDR3 has 13 amino acids. CDR3 coding DNA: TGCGCCAGCAGCTACGGGGAAGGTTCACCCCTCCACTTT. Amino acid sequence: CASSYGEGSPLHF.

The chain combines TRBV9 with TRBJ2-3, with D unclear. Germline CDR1 is SGDLS and CDR2 is YYNGEE. The CDR3 spans 15 residues. The germline V and J ends were trimmed by 0 bases and 1 base, with 9 bases remaining between them. The CDR3 here is CASSVDPSRTDTQYF. CDR3 nucleotides: TGTGCCAGCAGCGTAGACCCATCTCGCACAGATACGCAGTATTTT. The full variable domain, its missing parts supplied by reference TRBV9 and TRBJ2-3, is DSGVTQTPKHLITATGQRVTLRCSPRSGDLSVYWYQQSLDQGLQFLIQYYNGEERAKGNILERFSAQQFPDLHSELNLSSLELGDSALYFCASSVDPSRTDTQYFGPGTRLTVL.

About this clonotype: At one boundary the junction diverges from the germline segment, which might be a read error. The CDR3 sequence: CASSEFKGTDTQYF. The CDR3 bases are TGTGCAAGCAGTGAATTTAAGGGCACAGATACGCAGTATTTT. The chain joins TRBV25-1 to TRBJ2-3; D ambiguous. Per the germline V gene, CDR1 is MGHDK and CDR2 is SYGVNS. The CDR3 is 14 residues long.

This clonotype was counted a few times. V is TRBV11-2 and J is TRBJ2-7, with D possibly matching TRBD1 (5 bases). V shed 0 bases and J shed 2 bases, with 8 bases lying between them. Per germline, CDR1 SGHAT and CDR2 FQNNGV. The CDR3 contains 14 residues. CDR3 in amino acids: CASSLEQVTYEQYF. CDR3 bases: TGTGCCAGCAGCTTAGAACAGGTAACCTACGAGCAGTACTTC.

Notes on this clonotype: A single base separates this from a much larger clone, so it may be a read error. The chain combines TRBV12-3 or TRBV12-4 with TRBJ1-5, with D possibly being TRBD1 (5 bases). Deletions cut 5 bases from V and 3 bases from J, with 17 bases between. CDR3 length: 16 residues. CDR3 residues: CASSPLGPCPNQPQHF. The CDR3 DNA is TGTGCCAGCAGTCCTTTGGGGCCATGCCCCAATCAGCCCCAGCATTTT.

This clonotype is termed medium-sized (0.01 to 0.1%). The junction shows a germline mismatch at one end, possibly a read error. This chain connects TRBV18 to TRBJ2-2, with D perhaps matching TRBD1 (5 bases). Germline CDR1 reads KGHSH; CDR2 reads LQKENI. This CDR3 region has 16 residues. CDR3 residues: CASSPQTGVNTGELFF. DNA of the CDR3: TGTGCCAGCTCGCCACAAACAGGAGTTAACACCGGGGAGCTGTTTTTT.

This clonotype has a handful of counts. The genes are TRBV30 and TRBJ2-1; a weak D match, TRBD1 (5 bases). This CDR3 contains 14 residues. V lost 2 bases and J lost 7, with 15 bases in between. Per the germline V gene, CDR1 is GTSNPN and CDR2 is SVGIG (reference sequence). CDR3: CAWSMGLGSNEQFF. CDR3 bases: TGTGCCTGGAGTATGGGGCTAGGAAGTAATGAGCAGTTCTTC.

This clonotype was counted a few times. The genes are TRBV20-1 and TRBJ2-1; D call uncertain. The V end lost 3 bases, the J end lost 8 bases, and 8 bases lay between the germline ends. Germline loops: CDR1 DFQATT, CDR2 SNEGSKA (reference sequence). The CDR3 spans 11 residues. In DNA form, the CDR3 reads TGCAGTGCTAGCGTTCACGATGAGCAGTTCTTC. It translates to CSASVHDEQFF.

This clonotype is medium-sized (0.01 to 0.1%). This chain links TRBV2 with TRBJ2-2; no definite D call. The ends were cut back, 6 bases at V and 4 bases at J, with 18 bases in the middle. This CDR3 has 16 amino acids. Germline loops: CDR1 SNHLY, CDR2 FYNNEI. The CDR3, as DNA: TGTGCCAGCAGGGGAAGAGGCGCGGACGTCACCGGGGAGCTGTTTTTT. Protein: CASRGRGADVTGELFF.

This clonotype was recorded a few times. One junction end does not reproduce the germline sequence, and a read error may be involved. The chain carries TRBV3-1 and TRBJ2-7; D is possibly TRBD2 (5 bases). The germline gives CDR1 LGHDT, CDR2 YNNKEL (reference sequence). The CDR3 totals 14 residues. CDR3 DNA: TGTGCCAGCAGCCAAGGAGGAGGCAGTTACGGGCAGTACTTC. Translated: CASSQGGGSYGQYF.

In its sample, this clonotype ranks as medium-sized. The gene calls are TRBV12-3 or TRBV12-4 and TRBJ1-1, with unresolved D. CDR3 length: 13 residues. Between the trimmed V and J ends, which lost 8 bases and 3 bases, there was a span of 13 bases. This chain's CDR3 is CASGSSTDTEAFF. CDR3 coding DNA: TGTGCCAGCGGTAGCAGCACAGACACTGAAGCTTTCTTT.

This clonotype qualifies as medium-sized. V usage is TRBV6-1 and J usage is TRBJ2-7, with D possibly TRBD1 on 5 matching bases. The CDR3 is 17 amino acids. V lost 2 bases and J lost 2, with 19 bases in between. CDR1 is MNHNS, CDR2 SASEGT, per germline. Here the CDR3 DNA reads TGTGCCAGCAGTGAATCAAGGGGCTTAAGGAATCCCTACGAGCAGTACTTC. Translation gives CASSESRGLRNPYEQYF.

This clonotype was detected a few times. The chain is built from TRBV30 and TRBJ2-7, with D tentatively TRBD1 (5 bases). The CDR3 runs to 15 residues. Germline values: CDR1 GTSNPN, CDR2 SVGIG (reference sequence). Trimming took 1 base from V and 9 from J, leaving 22 bases between them. The CDR3 sequence: CAWSESTVGLIVQYF. CDR3 bases: TGTGCCTGGAGTGAGTCGACAGTTGGGTTGATTGTGCAGTACTTC. Based on the CDR3 plus reference TRBV30 and TRBJ2-7, the full variable domain is SQTIHQWPATLVQPVGSPLSLECTVEGTSNPNLYWYRQAAGRGLQLLFYSVGIGQISSEVPQNLSASRPQDRQFILSSKKLLLSDSGFYLCAWSESTVGLIVQYFGPGTRLTVT.

This clonotype was counted between two and nine times. The chain carries TRBV20-1 and TRBJ2-7, with 13 nucleotides matching TRBD2. Germline V lookup: CDR1 DFQATT, CDR2 SNEGSKA (reference sequence). With V trimmed by 2 bases and J by 4 bases, 8 bases remained unmatched. The CDR3 extends over 16 amino acids. The CDR3: CSARPRTSGRLYEQYF. The CDR3 DNA reads TGCAGTGCTAGACCGAGGACTAGCGGGAGATTATACGAGCAGTACTTC.

This clonotype is judged medium-sized. This chain uses TRBV6-2 or TRBV6-3 with TRBJ2-7; 7 bases fit TRBD1. The CDR3 loop spans 14 amino acids. Germline loops: CDR1 MNHEY, CDR2 SVGEGT. The junction had 11 bases not matched to a gene; V was cut back by 6 bases and J by 6 bases. The CDR3 coding sequence is TGTGCCAGCAGACCACAGGGGCGATGGGGCGAGCAGTACTTC. Translating gives CASRPQGRWGEQYF.

This clonotype came up a few times. The rearrangement uses TRBV19 and TRBJ2-6, with unresolved D. The CDR3 extends over 19 amino acids. Germline-derived CDR1 and CDR2 are LNHDA and SQIVND (reference sequence). V was trimmed by 5 bases and J by 2 bases, leaving 22 bases between them. CDR3 amino acids: CASSLLPPGDLAGANVLTF. The CDR3 DNA follows: TGTGCCAGTAGTCTTCTCCCCCCCGGTGACTTGGCTGGGGCCAACGTCCTGACTTTC.

This clonotype was detected a few times. As DNA, the CDR3 is TGTGCCAGCAGCCTAAGGGCGTATGGGGCCAACGTCCTGACTTTC. It is translated as CASSLRAYGANVLTF. V usage is TRBV3-1 and J usage is TRBJ2-6; no clear D gene. With 4 bases removed from V and 3 bases from J, the gap between germline ends came to 10 bases. Germline V gene lookup returns CDR1 LGHDT and CDR2 YNNKEL (reference sequence). The CDR3 contains 15 residues.

This clonotype qualifies as medium-sized. This CDR3 is CASSEASYRHSGNTIYF. CDR3 bases: TGTGCCAGCAGTGAAGCTTCGTACAGGCACTCTGGAAACACCATATATTTT. The chain uses TRBV6-1 and TRBJ1-3, with D perhaps matching TRBD1 (5 bases). Deletions cut 0 bases from V and 0 bases from J, with 12 bases between. This CDR3 is built from 17 residues. The germline V gene has CDR1 MNHNS and CDR2 SASEGT.

The CDR3 here is CASSSLPDTQYF. Here the CDR3 DNA reads TGTGCCAGCAGCTCTTTGCCAGATACGCAGTATTTT. This chain connects TRBV5-4 to TRBJ2-3; D ambiguous. CDR1 and CDR2 from the germline V gene are SGHNT and YYREEE (reference sequence). Trimming left V 3 bases short and J 4 bases short, with 6 bases between. The CDR3 runs to 12 residues.

In its sample, this clonotype was seen many times. The CDR3 here is CASSHRDRGMSGELFF. DNA of the CDR3: TGTGCCAGCAGCCACCGGGACAGGGGAATGTCCGGGGAGCTGTTTTTT. The V and J genes are TRBV7-9 and TRBJ2-2, with 10 nucleotides matching TRBD1. J gave up 6 bases and V 5 bases, and 9 bases lay outside the gene matches. Germline lookup yields CDR1 SEHNR and CDR2 FQNEAQ (reference sequence). The CDR3 consists of 16 residues.

This clonotype is termed medium-sized. The chain employs TRBV6-2 or TRBV6-3 and TRBJ1-2, with 11 bases matching TRBD1. With 2 bases clipped from V and 7 bases from J, the junction kept 3 bases outside the gene matches. CDR1 and CDR2 from the germline V gene are MNHEY and SVGEGT. The CDR3 runs 14 residues. The CDR3 here is CASSYGTGGLGYTF. As DNA, the CDR3 is TGTGCCAGCAGTTACGGGACAGGGGGTCTTGGCTACACCTTC.

There are a few counts of this clonotype. The chain employs TRBV11-3 and TRBJ2-1; TRBD2 matches at 12 bases. V shed 5 bases and J 2 bases; nucleotides not matched to a gene: 1. The CDR3 has 15 amino acids. CDR1 and CDR2 from the germline V gene are SGHNT and YENEEA. The CDR3 coding sequence is TGTGCCAGCAGCCCTAGCGGGAGGGCCTACAATGAGCAGTTCTTC. Its translation is CASSPSGRAYNEQFF.

This clonotype is classed as medium-sized. The rearrangement joins TRBV18 to TRBJ1-6, with D possibly matching TRBD1 (6 bases). Deletions cut 3 bases from V and 9 bases from J, with 15 bases between. Germline loops: CDR1 KGHSH, CDR2 LQKENI. The CDR3 totals 15 residues. This CDR3 reads CASSPQTGISSPLHF. The CDR3 region has the DNA TGTGCCAGCTCACCGCAAACAGGGATCTCTTCACCCCTCCACTTT.

In its sample, this clonotype was seen once. This may be a read error: a much more frequent sequence differs by one nucleotide. The chain uses TRBV6-1 and TRBJ2-2, with D possibly matching TRBD2 (5 bases). Germline assignment: CDR1 MNHNS and CDR2 SASEGT. The length of the CDR3 is 12 residues. The CDR3 protein is CASRPNTGDLFF. CDR3 coding DNA: TGTGCCAGCAGACCTAACACCGGGGATCTGTTTTTT.

Remarks on this clonotype: A clone one base away is much larger, so this may be a read error. V gene TRBV27 combines with J gene TRBJ2-1; TRBD2 agrees at 8 bases. CDR1 and CDR2 from the germline V gene are MNHEY and SMNVEV (reference sequence). This CDR3 is 15 amino acids long. The DNA of the CDR3 is TGTACCAGCCTGACTACGGGACTAGTCACTGATGAGCAGTTCTTC. This translates into CTSLTTGLVTDEQFF.

A few counts support this clonotype. The V gene is TRBV6-4, the J gene TRBJ2-7, with TRBD2 identical over 9 bases. V shed 6 bases, J shed 6 bases, and the junction held 12 bases outside the gene matches. The CDR3 has 15 residues. Germline assignment: CDR1 MRHNA and CDR2 SNTAGT. CDR3 sequence: CASSPVSGSVREQYF. The CDR3 DNA is TGTGCCAGCAGCCCCGTTAGCGGGAGCGTCCGCGAGCAGTACTTC.